The 11 T cell receptor beta chains below were found in one sample sequenced in a study of T cell responses to AZD1222 COVID-19 vaccine. This table comes from immunoSEQ multiplex PCR, and its TCRdb copy is limited to in-frame clones, with some not included. Here the sample spans roughly 100,000 clones, roughly nine tenths being singletons. The material sequenced was peripheral blood, taken on day 0 of AZD1222 vaccination. Receptor source: an adult in good health.

The gene calls are TRBV4-1 and TRBJ2-5; 10 nucleotides match TRBD2. This CDR3 has 15 residues. Trimming cost V 7 bases and J 3 bases; bases outside gene matches: 8. The germline V gene encodes CDR1 MGHRA and CDR2 YSYEKL. The CDR3 sequence: CASKRLAGEEETQYF. The CDR3, as DNA: TGCGCCAGCAAGCGACTAGCGGGTGAGGAAGAGACCCAGTACTTC.

The chain joins TRBV19 to TRBJ2-1; D unresolved. Trimming cost V 4 bases and J 6 bases, with 13 bases left between them. CDR1 and CDR2 (germline): LNHDA, SQIVND (reference sequence). The CDR3 has 14 residues. As DNA, the CDR3 is TGTGCCAGTAGTAAGCTCCAATTGGGCAATGAGCAGTTCTTC. Translated: CASSKLQLGNEQFF.

The V and J genes are TRBV10-3 and TRBJ2-7; 8 bases agree with TRBD1. The CDR3 runs 13 residues. Germline V gene data show CDR1 as ENHRY and CDR2 as SYGVKD. V was pared by 11 bases and J by 5 bases, with 11 bases of the junction left unmatched. CDR3: CAVKPSGGHEQYF. The CDR3 DNA reads TGTGCCGTAAAGCCTTCAGGGGGCCACGAGCAGTACTTC.

This chain uses TRBV18 with TRBJ1-1; D perhaps matches TRBD1 (6 bases). The CDR3 is 17 residues long. The V end was cut by 1 base, the J end by 4 bases, with 19 bases between. Germline CDR1 and CDR2: KGHSH and LQKENI. The CDR3 sequence: CASSPRGARGVGTEAFF. The CDR3 DNA reads as TGTGCCAGCTCACCACGGGGGGCACGAGGTGTAGGCACTGAAGCTTTCTTT.

V is TRBV7-9 and J is TRBJ2-7; the D gene is possibly TRBD2 (7 bases). Trimming took off 3 bases at V and 7 bases at J, with 19 bases between the two ends. CDR3 length: 15 residues. Germline V gene data show CDR1 as SEHNR and CDR2 as FQNEAQ (reference sequence). The CDR3 is CASSLFKGGRGEQYF. The CDR3 coding sequence is TGTGCCAGCAGCTTGTTTAAGGGGGGGCGCGGGGAGCAGTACTTC.

The chain is built from TRBV28 and TRBJ1-2; TRBD1 matches at 8 bases. V gave up 5 bases and J gave up 5 bases; unmatched junction bases: 10. The CDR3 is 15 amino acids. Germline V gene data show CDR1 as MDHEN and CDR2 as SYDVKM. The CDR3 nucleotides read TGTGCCAGCAGTCCCCTCGGGACAGGCTCATATGGCTACACCTTC. Translation: CASSPLGTGSYGYTF.

This chain links TRBV29-1 with TRBJ1-1, with D tentatively TRBD1 (5 bases). Between the trimmed V and J ends, which lost 7 bases and 1 base, there was a span of 13 bases. The germline V gene has CDR1 SQVTM and CDR2 ANQGSEA. The CDR3 totals 13 residues. The CDR3 nucleotides are TGCAGCGCCTCAGTGGGGGGGAACACTGAAGCTTTCTTT. Amino acids: CSASVGGNTEAFF.

The V gene is TRBV5-1, the J gene TRBJ1-2, with a tentative D call TRBD1 (6 bases). Trimming cost V 1 base and J 1 base, with 11 bases left between them. CDR3 length: 15 residues. Germline CDR1 SGHRS, CDR2 YFSETQ. Here the CDR3 DNA reads TGCGCCAGCAGCTTGTATTCGGACAGTAACTATGGCTACACCTTC. Translated, it gives CASSLYSDSNYGYTF.

V and J are TRBV25-1 and TRBJ1-1, with a possible D match to TRBD1 (5 bases). The CDR3 consists of 13 residues. V dropped 7 bases and J dropped 5 bases, with 14 bases sitting between them. The germline gives CDR1 MGHDK, CDR2 SYGVNS. The CDR3 region has the DNA TGTGCCAGCAAAAAAAGGGACGGGACTGAAGCTTTCTTT. Its translation is CASKKRDGTEAFF.

V gene TRBV11-2 combines with J gene TRBJ1-2, with TRBD1 matching 12 bases. CDR1 SGHAT and CDR2 FQNNGV come from the germline V gene. CDR3 length: 14 amino acids. J was trimmed by 5 bases and V by 5 bases; bases with no gene match: 3. For the CDR3, the DNA is TGTGCCAGCAGCCCGGGACAGGGGGCATATGGCTACACCTTC. Its protein is CASSPGQGAYGYTF.

The chain uses TRBV2 and TRBJ1-2; D is perhaps TRBD1 (6 bases). Germline lookup yields CDR1 SNHLY and CDR2 FYNNEI. V was trimmed by 5 bases and J by 7 bases, leaving 8 bases between them. This CDR3 spans 11 amino acids. The CDR3 region is CASSYRAGYTF. In nucleotides, the CDR3 is TGTGCCAGCAGTTACAGGGCTGGCTACACCTTC.